This TCR beta chain appears in the sequencing data of a study of cytomegalovirus exposure and HLA in healthy donors. Findings and limits, study-wide: It was reported that TCR beta sequences correctly inferred the HLA-A and HLA-B alleles for most subjects. Accounts indicate the classifier identified cytomegalovirus status with strong specificity and sensitivity. Donors were assumed by presence/absence analyses to have roughly uniform sequencing depth. Under in vitro conditions, three CMV-associated chains were confirmed as specific for CMV antigens.

The CDR3 loop spans 14 amino acids. Germline V gives CDR1 MNHEY, CDR2 SVGAGI. Trimming left V 4 bases short and J 0 bases short, with 9 bases between. On this clone: Its antigen is undetermined.

The PCR was carried out with 60 Vbeta primers and 13 Jbeta primers. The assay was immunoSEQ multiplex PCR, and TCRdb's table has in-frame clones only and misses some. Its table lists some 70,000 clones. The sequence was obtained from a female donor in good health and CMV-seropositive. This rearrangement joins TRBV6-5 to TRBJ2-5; TRBD2 is a possible D gene (6 bases). Sequencing input: PBMCs. In DNA, the CDR3 is TGTGCCAGCAGTTTCCGCGGGAACCAAGAGACCCAGTACTTC. Translated, it gives CASSFRGNQETQYF.